The 25 T cell receptor beta chains below all came from one sample that was sequenced in a study of T cell responses to AZD1222 COVID-19 vaccine. TCRdb keeps only in-frame clones here, not all; method: immunoSEQ multiplex PCR. The profile shows roughly 100,000 clones, 85% to 90% of them singletons. Sequencing was performed on peripheral blood, taken on day 0 of AZD1222 vaccination. These receptors were collected from an adult in good health.

This clone showed up just once. The rearrangement uses TRBV7-9 and TRBJ1-4, with 7 bases matching TRBD1. The V segment lost 6 bases and the J segment 5 bases; nucleotides outside the gene matches: 6. Germline V lookup: CDR1 SEHNR, CDR2 FQNEAQ (reference sequence). The CDR3 is made up of 14 amino acids. The CDR3 protein is CASSLVTGNEKLFF. The CDR3 DNA follows: TGTGCCAGCAGTCTCGTGACAGGGAATGAAAAACTGTTTTTT. The full variable domain, in which reference TRBV7-9 and TRBJ1-4 provide the parts outside the CDR3, is DTGVSQNPRHKITKRGQNVTFRCDPISEHNRLYWYRQTLGQGPEFLTYFQNEAQLEKSRLLSDRFSAERPKGSFSTLEIQRTEQGDSAMYLCASSLVTGNEKLFFGSGTQLSVL.

The V and J genes are TRBV28 and TRBJ1-2; D is ambiguous. Germline V gene sequence: CDR1 MDHEN, CDR2 SYDVKM. This CDR3 comprises 13 residues. Trimming shortened V by 2 bases and J by 4 bases, and 8 bases separated the two germline ends. In DNA, the CDR3 is TGTGCCAGCAGTTTAGTCGCAAGCTATGGCTACACCTTC. Its protein is CASSLVASYGYTF.

The V and J genes are TRBV5-6 and TRBJ1-5; D is uncertain. The CDR3 covers 15 residues. CDR1 SGHDT and CDR2 YYEEEE come from the germline V gene. Deletions cut 3 bases from V and 4 bases from J, with 14 bases between. In DNA, the CDR3 is TGTGCCAGCAGCTCATACAGTCACAAGAATCAGCCCCAGCATTTT. It specifies CASSSYSHKNQPQHF.

The genes are TRBV6-6 and TRBJ2-2; 7 bases fit TRBD1. CDR3 length: 16 residues. Trimming cost V 7 bases and J 0 bases; bases outside gene matches: 8. Germline-derived CDR1 and CDR2 are MNHNY and SVGAGI (reference sequence). The CDR3 coding sequence is TGTGCCAGCACCGAGGGGGACAGTTCGAACACCGGGGAGCTGTTTTTT. This encodes CASTEGDSSNTGELFF.

The chain recombines TRBV7-8 with TRBJ1-3; D gene unclear. CDR3 size: 11 residues. V lost 3 bases and J 4 bases, leaving 1 base between the germline ends. Per germline, CDR1 SGHVS and CDR2 FQNEAQ. The CDR3 sequence: CASSFGNTIYF. CDR3 in DNA: TGTGCCAGCAGCTTCGGAAACACCATATATTTT.

The chain carries TRBV10-2 and TRBJ2-3; 10 bases are a match to TRBD2. Germline values: CDR1 WSHSY, CDR2 SAAADI. J lost 1 base, V lost 8 bases, and 3 bases had no gene match. The CDR3 covers 14 residues. Here the CDR3 reads CASERGGGTDTQYF. The DNA for the CDR3 is TGCGCCAGCGAGCGGGGGGGAGGCACAGATACGCAGTATTTT.

This clone came up once. The genes are TRBV5-4 and TRBJ1-1; 7 bases align to TRBD1. After removal of 4 bases from V and 3 bases from J, the junction contained 6 bases not matched to a gene. The CDR3 covers 14 residues. Germline V gene sequence: CDR1 SGHNT, CDR2 YYREEE (reference sequence). The CDR3 DNA sequence: TGTGCCAGCAGCGCCCGGGACAGATACACTGAAGCTTTCTTT. Encoded protein: CASSARDRYTEAFF.

The rearrangement uses TRBV11-2 and TRBJ1-1, with a weak D call TRBD1 (5 bases). Germline V gene sequence: CDR1 SGHAT, CDR2 FQNNGV. The length of the CDR3 is 14 residues. The V and J ends lost 1 base and 1 base respectively, with 7 bases between them. The CDR3: CASSLVGGNTEAFF. As DNA, the CDR3 is TGTGCCAGCAGCTTAGTGGGGGGGAACACTGAAGCTTTCTTT.

The gene calls are TRBV18 and TRBJ1-1, with 10 bases fitting TRBD1. Germline V gene sequence: CDR1 KGHSH, CDR2 LQKENI. J was trimmed by 3 bases and V by 4 bases; bases with no gene match: 5. This CDR3 is 15 amino acids long. CDR3 DNA: TGTGCCAGCTCACTCACAGGGACAGGGGACACTGAAGCTTTCTTT. Its protein product is CASSLTGTGDTEAFF.

This chain joins TRBV30 and TRBJ2-5, with 7 bases aligning to TRBD2. The germline gives CDR1 GTSNPN, CDR2 SVGIG (reference sequence). CDR3 size: 15 residues. The V gene end was trimmed by 1 base and the J gene end by 1 base; junction bases not matched to a gene: 6. CDR3: CAWSGLATVQETQYF. CDR3 sequence (DNA): TGTGCCTGGAGTGGACTAGCAACCGTCCAAGAGACCCAGTACTTC.

The gene calls are TRBV6-6 and TRBJ1-5; TRBD1 matches at 7 bases. J was trimmed by 5 bases and V by 6 bases; bases with no gene match: 10. CDR1 is MNHNY, CDR2 SVGAGI, per germline (reference sequence). This CDR3 has 15 amino acids. CDR3 nucleotide sequence: TGTGCCAGCAGCTCGGGACAGTTTGGGGATCAGCCCCAGCATTTT. Amino acids: CASSSGQFGDQPQHF.

The V gene is TRBV30, the J gene TRBJ2-5; the match to TRBD1 covers 7 bases. The CDR3 runs 13 residues. The J segment lost 5 bases and the V segment lost 5 bases, leaving 8 bases of the junction unmatched. Germline V lookup: CDR1 GTSNPN, CDR2 SVGIG (reference sequence). The CDR3 sequence: CAWATGMQETQYF. The CDR3 coding sequence is TGTGCCTGGGCGACAGGGATGCAGGAGACCCAGTACTTC.

V usage is TRBV5-1 and J usage is TRBJ1-4; 9 nucleotides agree with TRBD1. The germline V gene encodes CDR1 SGHRS and CDR2 YFSETQ. This CDR3 region has 15 residues. V shed 3 bases and J 5 bases; nucleotides not matched to a gene: 5. The CDR3 nucleotides read TGCGCCAGCAGCTCAGGACAGGGGATGAATGAAAAACTGTTTTTT. Protein sequence: CASSSGQGMNEKLFF.

The V and J genes are TRBV27 and TRBJ1-5; 9 nucleotides agree with TRBD1. CDR3 length: 16 amino acids. Germline CDR1 is MNHEY and CDR2 is SMNVEV (reference sequence). The V segment lost 6 bases and the J segment 2 bases; nucleotides outside the gene matches: 8. The CDR3 here is CASRPQGAGGNQPQHF. Written as DNA, the CDR3 is TGTGCCAGCAGGCCACAGGGGGCCGGGGGCAATCAGCCCCAGCATTTT.

V gene TRBV28 combines with J gene TRBJ1-4; D gene uncertain. The germline CDR1 and CDR2 sequences are MDHEN and SYDVKM. The ends were cut back, 8 bases at V and 4 bases at J, with 14 bases in the middle. The CDR3 covers 14 residues. The CDR3 region has the DNA TGTGCCAGCCGGAAGGCGGGAATTAATGAAAAACTGTTTTTT. Translated, it gives CASRKAGINEKLFF. The full variable domain, rest sourced from reference TRBV28 and TRBJ1-4, is DVKVTQSSRYLVKRTGEKVFLECVQDMDHENMFWYRQDPGLGLRLIYFSYDVKMKEKGDIPEGYSVSREKKERFSLILESASTNQTSMYLCASRKAGINEKLFFGSGTQLSVL.

In nucleotides, the CDR3 is TGTGCCAGCAGCTCCACCGCAGGGGTCTTAGAGCAGTACTTC. The encoded protein is CASSSTAGVLEQYF. This chain uses TRBV7-2 with TRBJ2-7; tentative D call: TRBD1 (6 bases). This CDR3 has 14 amino acids. Germline CDR1 and CDR2: SGHTA and FQGNSA. V lost 4 bases, J lost 7 bases, and 17 bases lay in between.

V usage is TRBV5-1 and J usage is TRBJ2-3; 8 bases line up with TRBD1. V dropped 0 bases and J dropped 2; count of bases not matched to a gene: 5. From germline, CDR1 is SGHRS and CDR2 YFSETQ. The CDR3 contains 16 residues. CDR3 region: CASSLGRGRDTDTQYF. CDR3 nucleotides: TGCGCCAGCAGCTTGGGCAGGGGGCGGGACACAGATACGCAGTATTTT. Complete variable domain (other parts from reference TRBV5-1 and TRBJ2-3): KAGVTQTPRYLIKTRGQQVTLSCSPISGHRSVSWYQQTPGQGLQFLFEYFSETQRNKGNFPGRFSGRQFSNSRSEMNVSTLELGDSALYLCASSLGRGRDTDTQYFGPGTRLTVL.

The genes are TRBV9 and TRBJ2-1, with TRBD2 matching 8 bases. Germline CDR1 reads SGDLS; CDR2 reads YYNGEE. V was pared by 2 bases and J by 3 bases, with 7 bases of the junction left unmatched. The CDR3 runs 16 residues. CDR3: CASSVRQRGSYNEQFF. Here the CDR3 DNA reads TGTGCCAGCAGCGTGAGACAGCGGGGGAGCTACAATGAGCAGTTCTTC.

This chain joins TRBV6-2 or TRBV6-3 and TRBJ2-4; TRBD1 matches at 9 bases. Trimming took 5 bases from V and 8 from J; bases not matched to a gene: 19. There are 18 residues in the CDR3. Germline CDR1 MNHEY, CDR2 SVGEGT. The CDR3 reads CASSNEALIRDREDIQYF. DNA for the CDR3: TGTGCCAGCAGTAACGAGGCTCTCATAAGGGACAGGGAAGACATTCAGTACTTC.

The chain uses TRBV5-1 and TRBJ2-5, with 8 bases lining up with TRBD2. Germline V CDR1 and CDR2: SGHRS, YFSETQ. With V trimmed by 4 bases and J by 2 bases, 10 bases remained unmatched. The CDR3 sequence is 16 residues long. This CDR3 is CASSPVGAGVQETQYF. The CDR3 nucleotides are TGCGCCAGCAGCCCCGTAGGAGCGGGGGTGCAAGAGACCCAGTACTTC.

CDR3 sequence (DNA): TGTGCCAGCAGTGAGATGACAGGGGCAAATTCACCCCTCCACTTT. Encoded protein: CASSEMTGANSPLHF. The chain carries TRBV2 and TRBJ1-6; TRBD1 agrees at 8 bases. This CDR3 is built from 15 residues. Germline loops: CDR1 SNHLY, CDR2 FYNNEI. With V trimmed by 3 bases and J by 7 bases, 5 bases remained unmatched.

The rearrangement links TRBV9 to TRBJ1-2; tentative D call: TRBD1 (6 bases). CDR3 size: 15 residues. Germline values: CDR1 SGDLS, CDR2 YYNGEE. Trimming took off 1 base at V and 6 bases at J, with 16 bases between the two ends. This CDR3 is CASSVRSGQNDGYTF. The CDR3 bases are TGTGCCAGCAGCGTAAGGTCGGGACAAAATGATGGCTACACCTTC.

The chain joins TRBV5-1 to TRBJ2-3; D is unresolved. The CDR3 length is 14 residues. The V end lost 2 bases, the J end lost 1 base, and 8 bases lay between the germline ends. Looked up from germline, CDR1 is SGHRS and CDR2 is YFSETQ. CDR3 region: CASSFGYGTDTQYF. The CDR3 region has the DNA TGCGCCAGCAGCTTTGGGTATGGCACAGATACGCAGTATTTT.

DNA for the CDR3: TGTGCCAGCAGCTCCCCGGGACAGGGTGATAGCACTGAAGCTTTCTTT. Translating it yields CASSSPGQGDSTEAFF. The chain couples TRBV5-6 to TRBJ1-1; 9 bases line up with TRBD1. Losses at the gene ends were 3 bases for V and 4 bases for J; bases not matched to a gene: 10. The CDR3 totals 16 residues. CDR1 and CDR2 (germline): SGHDT, YYEEEE.

V gene TRBV27 combines with J gene TRBJ1-1; 7 positions agree with TRBD1. The V segment lost 5 bases and the J segment 4 bases; nucleotides outside the gene matches: 7. Germline values: CDR1 MNHEY, CDR2 SMNVEV (reference sequence). The CDR3 covers 14 residues. CDR3 bases: TGTGCCAGCAGTCTACGACAGGGAGGCACTGAAGCTTTCTTT. This translates into CASSLRQGGTEAFF.